This TCR beta chain was identified during a study of CD8+ T cells in alopecia areata. Turning to the study itself: Treatment of the treated patients consisted of oral tofacitinib, 5 to 10 mg twice daily.

As for this clone: Its antigen is not identified.

Extraction and reverse transcription of RNA yielded cDNA as the sequencing template. Data came from immunoSEQ multiplex PCR; TCRdb stores just in-frame clones and leaves some out. This sample has more than 200,000 clones, with 67% found just once. Samples from alopecia areata patients were lesional scalp punch biopsies and peripheral blood. This CDR3 is built from 14 residues. The V end was cut by 3 bases, the J end by 5 bases, with 16 bases between. Germline CDR1 and CDR2: SQVTM and ANQGSEA. The study's findings and limits: Besides other cells, scalp samples also yield sequences of resident alphabeta T cells from normal skin.

The gene calls are TRBV29-1 and TRBJ1-1, with D perhaps matching TRBD1 (6 bases). This TCR was sampled from a human donor with alopecia areata. This specimen consisted of CD4+ T cells sorted from blood, obtained at week 0. In nucleotides, the CDR3 is TGCAGCGTTGACTCCGGGGGGCGCGGGACTGAAGCTTTCTTT. Translated, it gives CSVDSGGRGTEAFF.